The 26 T cell receptor beta chains presented below share a single source sample, sequenced in a study of vaccination effects on CD4 cells after COVID-19. Sequencing was performed with immunoSEQ multiplex PCR; in TCRdb, only in-frame clones are kept and a portion is missing. The table lists about 45,000 clones, roughly 65% of them singletons. ViraFEST used viral peptide pools to expand antigen-specific CD4+ T cells before sequencing. Subsequent to a culture period of about nine days, CD4+ T cells were isolated. The person's infection with SARS-CoV-2, confirmed by PCR, took place between March and December 2020. These receptors' antigens are unknown. The input for sequencing was CD4+ T cells from PBMCs cultured with a peptide pool, taken before COVID-19 vaccination. Source of these receptors: a human donor who had a prior SARS-CoV-2 infection.

This chain joins TRBV7-8 and TRBJ2-2, with 12 positions matching TRBD2. This CDR3 comprises 16 residues. V lost 5 bases and J lost 4; bases outside the gene matches: 5. Germline V gene data show CDR1 as SGHVS and CDR2 as FQNEAQ. DNA for the CDR3: TGTGCCAGCAGCCCCCTGACTAGCGGGAGCACCGGGGAGCTGTTTTTT. This gives the protein CASSPLTSGSTGELFF.

This clone was detected once. The chain carries TRBV5-6 and TRBJ1-4; 8 positions agree with TRBD1. This CDR3 is 15 amino acids long. Germline CDR1 is SGHDT and CDR2 is YYEEEE. J lost 8 bases, V lost 4 bases, and 10 bases had no gene match. CDR3: CASSRPQGAGEKLFF. CDR3 DNA sequence: TGTGCCAGCAGCCGACCCCAGGGGGCAGGCGAAAAACTGTTTTTT.

The chain joins TRBV19 to TRBJ2-4; D call uncertain. From germline, CDR1 is LNHDA and CDR2 SQIVND (reference sequence). V was trimmed by 5 bases and J by 1 base, leaving 9 bases between them. This CDR3 region has 14 residues. The CDR3 region is CASSPARAKNIQYF. The CDR3, as DNA: TGTGCCAGTAGTCCGGCGCGGGCCAAAAACATTCAGTACTTC.

As to this clone: One end of the junction varies from germline; a read error may be responsible. The V and J genes are TRBV30 and TRBJ2-2, with D possibly TRBD2 on 5 matching bases. Per the germline V gene, CDR1 is GTSNPN and CDR2 is SVGIG (reference sequence). This CDR3 spans 14 amino acids. Here the CDR3 DNA reads TGTGCCGGGAGCATAAGGGAATGGACCGGGGAGCTGTTTTTT. It is translated as CAGSIREWTGELFF.

This clone was recorded once. The chain joins TRBV14 to TRBJ1-6; the D gene is possibly TRBD1 (5 bases). The CDR3 consists of 18 residues. Between the trimmed V and J ends, which lost 3 bases and 7 bases, there was a span of 22 bases. Germline V CDR1 and CDR2: SGHDN, FVKESK. CDR3 nucleotides: TGTGCCAGCAGCCAGGAACCCCGACGTACAGGACGAAATTCACCCCTCCACTTT. Encoded protein: CASSQEPRRTGRNSPLHF.

The chain is built from TRBV5-1 and TRBJ1-1; D is perhaps TRBD1 (6 bases). Germline values: CDR1 SGHRS, CDR2 YFSETQ. V was trimmed by 5 bases and J by 3 bases, leaving 14 bases between them. The CDR3 length is 14 residues. CDR3 DNA: TGCGCCAGCAGTCCGGACAGTTATGACACTGAAGCTTTCTTT. This encodes CASSPDSYDTEAFF.

This chain connects TRBV30 to TRBJ2-3; 7 bases are a match to TRBD2. V dropped 4 bases and J dropped 2; count of bases not matched to a gene: 9. The CDR3 sequence is 15 residues long. CDR1 is GTSNPN, CDR2 SVGIG, per germline (reference sequence). CDR3 in amino acids: CAWTPGLQLTDTQYF. Here the CDR3 DNA reads TGTGCCTGGACACCGGGACTACAGCTCACAGATACGCAGTATTTT.

This chain joins TRBV5-1 and TRBJ2-3; TRBD2 agrees at 9 bases. Looked up from germline, CDR1 is SGHRS and CDR2 is YFSETQ. After removal of 4 bases from V and 14 bases from J, the junction contained 14 bases not matched to a gene. This CDR3 region has 14 residues. Written as DNA, the CDR3 is TGCGCCAGCAGCCCCGATCTACAGCGGGGGGATACGTATTTT. The encoded protein is CASSPDLQRGDTYF.

This clone appeared a single time. V usage is TRBV7-3 and J usage is TRBJ2-3; the D gene is possibly TRBD2 (6 bases). V was trimmed by 3 bases and J by 2 bases, leaving 12 bases between them. Looked up from germline, CDR1 is SGHTA and CDR2 is FQGTGA. The CDR3 totals 15 residues. CDR3 coding DNA: TGTGCCAGCAGCTTTGGTAGCGGACCCACAGATACGCAGTATTTT. This sequence encodes CASSFGSGPTDTQYF.

In DNA form, the CDR3 reads TGTGCCTGGAGTTCCCCGGGACTAGCGGGGGGGCCTTGGACCGGGGAGCTGTTTTTT. Protein sequence: CAWSSPGLAGGPWTGELFF. V usage is TRBV30 and J usage is TRBJ2-2; 16 bases map to TRBD2. J lost 5 bases, V lost 2 bases, and 11 bases had no gene match. The CDR3 runs to 19 residues. The germline V gene encodes CDR1 GTSNPN and CDR2 SVGIG (reference sequence).

The rearrangement uses TRBV3-1 (or the pseudogene TRBV3-2) and TRBJ1-2; the match to TRBD1 covers 8 bases. Germline values: CDR1 LGHDT, CDR2 YNNKEL (reference sequence). V gave up 3 bases and J gave up 3 bases; unmatched junction bases: 6. This CDR3 spans 15 amino acids. The CDR3 DNA reads TGTGCCAGCAGCCAGGCAGGGGGCGACCACTATGGCTACACCTTC. Encoded protein: CASSQAGGDHYGYTF.

This clone was seen just once. The chain couples TRBV30 to TRBJ1-1, with D possibly being TRBD1 (6 bases). From germline, CDR1 is GTSNPN and CDR2 SVGIG (reference sequence). The CDR3 has 13 amino acids. Trimming cost V 4 bases and J 3 bases, with 12 bases left between them. The CDR3 DNA reads as TGTGCCTGGACCACAGGGTCGGACACTGAAGCTTTCTTT. It yields the protein CAWTTGSDTEAFF.

The rearrangement uses TRBV4-3 and TRBJ2-2; TRBD2 matches 12 bases. Germline CDR1 reads LGHNA; CDR2 reads YSLEER. The CDR3 contains 18 residues. With 1 base clipped from V and 4 bases from J, the junction kept 7 bases outside the gene matches. The CDR3 coding sequence is TGCGCCAGCAGCCAAGGACTAGCGGGGGATGGGTTCACCGGGGAGCTGTTTTTT. The encoded protein is CASSQGLAGDGFTGELFF.

The chain has TRBV2 and TRBJ1-4, with a possible D match to TRBD1 (6 bases). CDR3 size: 12 residues. Trimming stripped 11 bases from V and 8 bases from J, with 15 bases between. The V gene's germline CDR1 is SNHLY and CDR2 FYNNEI. CDR3 in DNA: TGTGCCGGGGGGCAGGGAGAGGAAAAACTGTTTTTT. This gives the protein CAGGQGEEKLFF.

CDR3: CASSFSGNQPQHF. CDR3 bases: TGTGCCAGCAGCTTCTCAGGCAATCAGCCCCAGCATTTT. This rearrangement joins TRBV7-2 to TRBJ1-5; D ambiguous. The germline gives CDR1 SGHTA, CDR2 FQGNSA. V shed 3 bases and J shed 2 bases, with 5 bases lying between them. The CDR3 consists of 13 residues.

This clone came up a few times. The gene calls are TRBV11-1 and TRBJ1-6, with no clear D. Germline CDR1 SGHAT, CDR2 FQDESV (reference sequence). This CDR3 spans 16 amino acids. V was clipped by 2 bases and J by 2 bases, with 10 bases between them. The CDR3 sequence is CASSLRARAYNSPLHF. The CDR3 coding sequence is TGTGCCAGCAGCTTACGGGCGAGAGCCTATAATTCACCCCTCCACTTT.

This chain joins TRBV5-1 and TRBJ1-5; 7 nucleotides agree with TRBD1. Germline values: CDR1 SGHRS, CDR2 YFSETQ. V was pared by 4 bases and J by 7 bases, with 8 bases of the junction left unmatched. There are 14 residues in the CDR3. CDR3 bases: TGCGCCAGCAGCGAGGCAACAGGGGTCCAGCCCCAGCATTTT. This encodes CASSEATGVQPQHF.

This clone turned up a few times. The chain couples TRBV7-2 to TRBJ2-7; 11 nucleotides align to TRBD2. The CDR3 totals 15 residues. Per the germline V gene, CDR1 is SGHTA and CDR2 is FQGNSA. The junction had 6 bases not matched to a gene; V was cut back by 4 bases and J by 4 bases. The CDR3 coding sequence is TGTGCCAGCAGCTCACCGGGACTAGCGGTTTACGAGCAGTACTTC. The encoded protein is CASSSPGLAVYEQYF.

This clone has a handful of counts. CDR3 region: CASSHGPDTQYF. CDR3 DNA sequence: TGTGCCAGCAGCCACGGTCCCGATACGCAGTATTTT. The chain links TRBV7-8 to TRBJ2-3; D unclear. V was clipped by 5 bases and J by 6 bases, with 9 bases between them. CDR1 SGHVS and CDR2 FQNEAQ come from the germline V gene. The CDR3 has 12 amino acids.

The V call is TRBV3-1 (or the pseudogene TRBV3-2), the J call TRBJ1-1; D is uncertain. Germline assignment: CDR1 LGHDT and CDR2 YNNKEL (reference sequence). The CDR3 contains 13 residues. Trimming left V 4 bases short and J 1 base short, with 7 bases between. CDR3 loop: CASSLMENTEAFF. CDR3 nucleotides: TGTGCCAGCAGCCTGATGGAGAACACTGAAGCTTTCTTT.

The chain recombines TRBV7-8 with TRBJ2-2; 7 bases agree with TRBD2. CDR1 and CDR2 from the germline V gene are SGHVS and FQNEAQ. The CDR3 length is 19 residues. Germline trimming cut 0 bases from V and 4 bases from J; bases unmatched to any gene: 14. CDR3 nucleotide sequence: TGTGCCAGCAGCTTAGCGGGAGGGCCTATCGGATGGACCACCGGGGAGCTGTTTTTT. The encoded protein is CASSLAGGPIGWTTGELFF.

The V call is TRBV9, the J call TRBJ2-5; 9 positions match TRBD2. This CDR3 comprises 19 residues. With V trimmed by 3 bases and J by 2 bases, 17 bases remained unmatched. Germline V gene lookup returns CDR1 SGDLS and CDR2 YYNGEE. CDR3 loop: CASSGGGSGRPTQQETQYF. CDR3 DNA sequence: TGTGCCAGCAGCGGCGGCGGTAGCGGGAGACCGACCCAACAAGAGACCCAGTACTTC.

The chain has TRBV2 and TRBJ1-2; tentative D call: TRBD1 (5 bases). Germline CDR1 reads SNHLY; CDR2 reads FYNNEI. The V gene lost 4 bases and the J gene lost 0 bases, with 9 bases spanning the gap. This CDR3 spans 14 amino acids. The DNA for the CDR3 is TGTGCCAGCAGTGGTCGGGGGGCTAACTATGGCTACACCTTC. Translating it yields CASSGRGANYGYTF.

The CDR3 DNA reads as TGCGCCAGCAGCCCCTGGGAGGGAGGGGAGACCCAGTACTTC. It codes for CASSPWEGGETQYF. The V gene is TRBV4-3, the J gene TRBJ2-5; 7 bases align to TRBD2. From germline, CDR1 is LGHNA and CDR2 YSLEER. This CDR3 contains 14 residues. Trimming at V came to 4 bases and at J to 5 bases, leaving 7 bases not matched to a gene.

This chain uses TRBV7-2 with TRBJ1-2, with D perhaps TRBD1 (5 bases). This CDR3 region has 14 residues. Germline V CDR1 and CDR2: SGHTA, FQGNSA. Deletions cut 5 bases from V and 2 bases from J, with 12 bases between. The CDR3, as DNA: TGTGCCAGCAGCCTACGGACACTAAACTATGGCTACACCTTC. Translation: CASSLRTLNYGYTF.

This clone has more than one count but fewer than ten. The chain links TRBV7-9 to TRBJ1-1; D is undetermined. Germline-derived CDR1 and CDR2 are SEHNR and FQNEAQ (reference sequence). V lost 2 bases to trimming and J lost 1 base, with 5 bases between them. This CDR3 spans 13 amino acids. The CDR3 region has the DNA TGTGCCAGCAGCTTAAGCGGGAACACTGAAGCTTTCTTT. It specifies CASSLSGNTEAFF.